A single TCR beta chain is shown here with its context. Germline CDR1 and CDR2: SGHVS and FQNEAQ. Germline trimming cut 2 bases from V and 3 bases from J; bases unmatched to any gene: 6. This CDR3 spans 15 amino acids. This entry comes from a study of technical replicates of blood from a few donors. Generated by immunoSEQ multiplex PCR, the TCRdb table keeps only in-frame clones and is missing some. Altogether approximately 76,000 clones are present, approximately 97% being singletons, with the ten largest covering less than 0.2%. The TCR sequence derives from a human donor in good health. The J gene is TRBJ2-7, the V gene TRBV7-8, with 8 positions matching TRBD1. The specimen was T cells isolated from PBMCs. The CDR3 reads CASSLSRTGNYEQYF. For the CDR3, the DNA is TGTGCCAGCAGCTTATCCAGGACAGGGAACTACGAGCAGTACTTC. Filled out from reference TRBV7-8 and TRBJ2-7, the complete variable domain reads GAGVSQSPRYKVAKRGQDVALRCDPISGHVSLFWYQQALGQGPEFLTYFQNEAQLDKSGLPSDRFFAERPEGSVSTLKIQRTQQEDSAVYLCASSLSRTGNYEQYFGPGTRLTVT.